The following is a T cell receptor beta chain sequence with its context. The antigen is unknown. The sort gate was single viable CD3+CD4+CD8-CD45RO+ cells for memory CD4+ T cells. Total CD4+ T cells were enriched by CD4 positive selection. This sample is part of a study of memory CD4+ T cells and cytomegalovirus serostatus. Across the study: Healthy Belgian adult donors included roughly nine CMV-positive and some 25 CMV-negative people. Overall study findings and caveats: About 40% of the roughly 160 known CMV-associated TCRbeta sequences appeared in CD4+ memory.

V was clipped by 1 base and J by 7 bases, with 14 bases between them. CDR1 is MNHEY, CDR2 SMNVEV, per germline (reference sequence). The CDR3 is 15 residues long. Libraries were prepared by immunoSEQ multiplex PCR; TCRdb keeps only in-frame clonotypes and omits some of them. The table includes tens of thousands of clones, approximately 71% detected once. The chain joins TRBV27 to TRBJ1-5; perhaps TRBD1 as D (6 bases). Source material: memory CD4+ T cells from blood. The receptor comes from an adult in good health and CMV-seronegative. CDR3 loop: CASSLLSTGRQPQHF. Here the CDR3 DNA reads TGTGCCAGCAGTTTATTAAGCACAGGGCGGCAGCCCCAGCATTTT.